These 6 T cell receptor beta chains originate from one sample sequenced in a study of CXCR3-negative and CXCR3-positive naive CD8 T cells. Study results and caveats: A higher hydrophobicity marked the TRB CDR3s of CXCR3-positive naive cells versus CXCR3-negative naive cells.

Carrying UMI labels, the TRB cDNA libraries were prepared through 5' RACE. TCRdb re-called the 5' RACE reads; one entry per CDR3 protein, DNA not given. The record lists about 63,000 distinct CDR3 sequences, of which the ten most abundant hold around 5%. These TCRs are of unknown antigen specificity. The sample was naive CXCR3+ CD8+ T cells from blood. Noted subset: CD45RO-CCR7+CD27+CD95- naive CD8+ T cells expressing CXCR3 (TNR3+). These receptors all come from a human donor in good health. Some clones in this sample may be carry-over from other donors' samples.

The rearrangement uses TRBV9 and TRBJ2-7; as DNA is missing, the TRBD1 call by TCRdb cannot be tested. CDR3 length equals 16 residues. Germline V lookup: CDR1 SGDLS, CDR2 YYNGEE. CDR3 residues: CASSSPKGGHSYEQYF. The full variable domain, with the rest looked up from reference TRBV9 and TRBJ2-7, is DSGVTQTPKHLITATGQRVTLRCSPRSGDLSVYWYQQSLDQGLQFLIQYYNGEERAKGNILERFSAQQFPDLHSELNLSSLELGDSALYFCASSSPKGGHSYEQYFGPGTRLTVT.

The chain is built from TRBV9 and TRBJ2-1; TCRdb's D gene call, TRBD1, goes unchecked for lack of DNA. Germline CDR1 reads SGDLS; CDR2 reads YYNGEE. The CDR3 is made up of 14 amino acids. This CDR3 is CASSAGTGYNEQFF.

The J gene is TRBJ2-1, the V gene TRBV6-2 or TRBV6-3; the TRBD1 assignment by TCRdb is unverifiable without DNA. From germline, CDR1 is MNHEY and CDR2 SVGEGT. The CDR3 length is 17 residues. The chain's CDR3 is CASSYWDGQGSYNEQFF.

The genes are TRBV5-1 and TRBJ2-7; TCRdb selects TRBD1, and the lack of DNA leaves this call unchecked. The CDR3 is made up of 12 amino acids. Germline V gene lookup returns CDR1 SGHRS and CDR2 YFSETQ. This CDR3 reads CASSFVLGEQYF.

V and J are TRBV28 and TRBJ1-1; the TCRdb call, TRBD1, lacks DNA for checking. This CDR3 comprises 15 residues. Germline V lookup: CDR1 MDHEN, CDR2 SYDVKM. The CDR3 loop reads CASIRLRGPNTEAFF.

This chain joins TRBV28 and TRBJ2-1; there is no DNA to check the TCRdb D call of TRBD1. The CDR3 runs to 17 residues. CDR1 and CDR2 (germline): MDHEN, SYDVKM. The chain's CDR3 is CASSLFLSDRVSDEQFF.